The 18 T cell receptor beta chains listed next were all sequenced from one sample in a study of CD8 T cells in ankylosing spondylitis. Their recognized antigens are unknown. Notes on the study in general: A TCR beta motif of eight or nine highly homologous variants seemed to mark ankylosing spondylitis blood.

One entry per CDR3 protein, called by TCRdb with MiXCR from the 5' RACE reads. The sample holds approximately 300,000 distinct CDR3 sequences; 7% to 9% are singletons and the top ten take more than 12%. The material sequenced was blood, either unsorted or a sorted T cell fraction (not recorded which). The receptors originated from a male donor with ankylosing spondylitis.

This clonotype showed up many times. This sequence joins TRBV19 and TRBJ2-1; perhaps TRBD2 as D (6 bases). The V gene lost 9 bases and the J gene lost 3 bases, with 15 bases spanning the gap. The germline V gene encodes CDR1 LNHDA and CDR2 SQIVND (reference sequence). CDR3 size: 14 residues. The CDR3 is CASSASSVYNEQFF. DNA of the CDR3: TGTGCCAGCTCCGCTTCTAGCGTCTACAATGAGCAGTTCTTC.

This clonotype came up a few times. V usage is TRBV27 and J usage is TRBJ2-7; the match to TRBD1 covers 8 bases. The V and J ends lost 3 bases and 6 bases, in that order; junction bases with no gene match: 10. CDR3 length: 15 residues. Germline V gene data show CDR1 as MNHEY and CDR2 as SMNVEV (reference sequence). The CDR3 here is CASSLEGQEMGEQYF. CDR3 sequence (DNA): TGTGCCAGCAGTTTGGAGGGACAGGAGATGGGCGAGCAGTACTTC.

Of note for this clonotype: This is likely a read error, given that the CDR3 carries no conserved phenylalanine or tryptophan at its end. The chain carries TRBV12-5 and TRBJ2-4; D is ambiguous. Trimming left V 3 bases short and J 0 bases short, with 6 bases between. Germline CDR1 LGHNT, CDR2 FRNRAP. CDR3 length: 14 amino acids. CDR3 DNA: TGTGCTAGTGGTTTCCGGACAGCCAAAAACATTCAGTACTAC. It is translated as CASGFRTAKNIQYY.

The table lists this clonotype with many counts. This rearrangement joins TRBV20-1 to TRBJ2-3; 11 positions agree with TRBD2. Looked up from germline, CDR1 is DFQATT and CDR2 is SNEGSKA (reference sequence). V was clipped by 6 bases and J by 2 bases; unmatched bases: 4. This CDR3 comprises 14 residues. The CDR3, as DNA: TGCAGTGCCAGACTAGCGGGAATCACAGATACGCAGTATTTT. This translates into CSARLAGITDTQYF.

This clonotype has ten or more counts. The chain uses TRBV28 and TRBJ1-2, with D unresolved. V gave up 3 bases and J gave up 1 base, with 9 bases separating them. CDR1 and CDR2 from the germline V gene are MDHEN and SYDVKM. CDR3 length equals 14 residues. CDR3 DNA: TGTGCCAGCAGTTTTGACACGGATAACTATGGCTACACCTTC. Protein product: CASSFDTDNYGYTF.

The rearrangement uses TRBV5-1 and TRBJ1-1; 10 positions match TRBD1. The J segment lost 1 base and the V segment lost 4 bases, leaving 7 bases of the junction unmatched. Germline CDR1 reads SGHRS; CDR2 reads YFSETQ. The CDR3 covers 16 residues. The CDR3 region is CASSLGQGKWNTEAFF. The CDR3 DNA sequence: TGCGCCAGCAGCCTGGGACAGGGGAAGTGGAACACTGAAGCTTTCTTT.

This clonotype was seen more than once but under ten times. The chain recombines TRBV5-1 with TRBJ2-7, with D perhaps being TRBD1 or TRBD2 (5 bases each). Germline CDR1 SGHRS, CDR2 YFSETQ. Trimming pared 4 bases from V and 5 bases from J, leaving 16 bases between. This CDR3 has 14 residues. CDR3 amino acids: CASSPEVRDHEQYF. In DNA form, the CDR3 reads TGCGCCAGCAGCCCCGAGGTCAGGGACCACGAGCAGTACTTC.

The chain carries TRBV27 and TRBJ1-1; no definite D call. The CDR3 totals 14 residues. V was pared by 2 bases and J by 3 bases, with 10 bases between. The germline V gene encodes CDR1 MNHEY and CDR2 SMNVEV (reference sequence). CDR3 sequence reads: CASSLIPGDTEAFF. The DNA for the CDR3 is TGTGCCAGCAGTTTAATACCCGGGGACACTGAAGCTTTCTTT.

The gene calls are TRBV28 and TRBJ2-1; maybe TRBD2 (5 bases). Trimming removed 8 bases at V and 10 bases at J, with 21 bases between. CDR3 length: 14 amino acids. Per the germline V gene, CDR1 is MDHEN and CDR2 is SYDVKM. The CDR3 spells CASGSRRLAREQFF. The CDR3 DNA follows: TGTGCCAGCGGCTCACGTAGGCTAGCCAGGGAGCAGTTCTTC.

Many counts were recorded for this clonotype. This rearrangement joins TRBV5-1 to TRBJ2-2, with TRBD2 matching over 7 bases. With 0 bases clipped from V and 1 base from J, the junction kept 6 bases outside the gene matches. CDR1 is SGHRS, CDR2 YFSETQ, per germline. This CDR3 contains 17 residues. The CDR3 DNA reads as TGCGCCAGCAGCTTGGTAGCGGGCCCAGGGAACACCGGGGAGCTGTTTTTT. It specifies CASSLVAGPGNTGELFF.

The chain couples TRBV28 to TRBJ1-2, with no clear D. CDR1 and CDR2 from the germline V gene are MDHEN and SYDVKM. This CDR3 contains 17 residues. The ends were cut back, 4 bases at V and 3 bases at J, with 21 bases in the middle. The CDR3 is CASSSLQLTEGYYGYTF. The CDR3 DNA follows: TGTGCCAGCAGTTCCTTACAACTTACGGAAGGTTACTATGGCTACACCTTC.

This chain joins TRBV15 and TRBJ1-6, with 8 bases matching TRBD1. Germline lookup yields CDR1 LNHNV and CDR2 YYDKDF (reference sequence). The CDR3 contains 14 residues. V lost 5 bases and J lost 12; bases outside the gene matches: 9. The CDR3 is CATSAPPDREPLHF. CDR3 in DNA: TGTGCCACCAGCGCGCCGCCGGACAGGGAACCCCTCCACTTT.

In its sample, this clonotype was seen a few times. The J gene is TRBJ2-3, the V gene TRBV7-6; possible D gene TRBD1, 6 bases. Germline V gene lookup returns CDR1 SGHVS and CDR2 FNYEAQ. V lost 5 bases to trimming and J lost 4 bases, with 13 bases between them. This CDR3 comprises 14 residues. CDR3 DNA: TGTGCCAGCAGCACACACACAGGGCCAGATACGCAGTATTTT. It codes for CASSTHTGPDTQYF.

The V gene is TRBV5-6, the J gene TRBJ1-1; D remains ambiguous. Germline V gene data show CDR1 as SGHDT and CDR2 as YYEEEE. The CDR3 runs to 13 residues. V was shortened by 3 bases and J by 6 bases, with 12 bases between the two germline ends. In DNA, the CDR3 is TGTGCCAGCAGCTGGCGTATCGGCCCTGAAGCTTTCTTT. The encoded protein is CASSWRIGPEAFF. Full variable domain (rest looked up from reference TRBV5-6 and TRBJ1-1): DAGVTQSPTHLIKTRGQQVTLRCSPKSGHDTVSWYQQALGQGPQFIFQYYEEEERQRGNFPDRFSGHQFPNYSSELNVNALLLGDSALYLCASSWRIGPEAFFGQGTRLTVV.

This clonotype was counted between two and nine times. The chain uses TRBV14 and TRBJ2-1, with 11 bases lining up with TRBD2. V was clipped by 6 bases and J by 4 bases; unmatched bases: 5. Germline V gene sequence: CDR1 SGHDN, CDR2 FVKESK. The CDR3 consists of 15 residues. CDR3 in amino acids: CASSLAGGPYNEQFF. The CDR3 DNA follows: TGTGCCAGCAGTTTAGCGGGAGGGCCTTACAATGAGCAGTTCTTC.

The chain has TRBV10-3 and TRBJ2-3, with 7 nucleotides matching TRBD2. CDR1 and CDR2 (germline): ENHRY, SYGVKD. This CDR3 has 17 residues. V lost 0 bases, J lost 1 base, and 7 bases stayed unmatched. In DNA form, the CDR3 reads TGTGCCATCAGTGAGTCGACTAGCCCGTTGGGCACAGATACGCAGTATTTT. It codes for CAISESTSPLGTDTQYF.

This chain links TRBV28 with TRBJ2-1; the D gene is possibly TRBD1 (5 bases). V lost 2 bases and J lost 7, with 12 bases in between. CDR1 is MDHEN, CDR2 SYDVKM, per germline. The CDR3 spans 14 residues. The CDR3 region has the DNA TGTGCCAGCAGTTTAGGTCAGGGTCCAAATGAGCAGTTCTTC. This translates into CASSLGQGPNEQFF.

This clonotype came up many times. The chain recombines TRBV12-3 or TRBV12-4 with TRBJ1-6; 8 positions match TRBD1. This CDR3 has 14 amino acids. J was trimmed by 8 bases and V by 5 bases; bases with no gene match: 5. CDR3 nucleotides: TGTGCCAGCAGTAGACAGGGGAAGCATTCACCCCTCCACTTT. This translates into CASSRQGKHSPLHF.